Sequencing of this T cell receptor beta chain was carried out in a study of blood T cell repertoires in COVID-19. Sequencing was performed with immunoSEQ multiplex PCR; in TCRdb, only in-frame clones are kept and a portion is missing. The sample lists 250,000 to 300,000 clones, over 75% occurring once. The TCR was taken from a man between 50 and 59 years old with active or convalescent COVID-19. Source material: peripheral blood.

The DNA of the CDR3 is TGTGCCAGCAGTCATTCTAGTGAGCAGTACTTC. Residues: CASSHSSEQYF. The chain has TRBV6-2 or TRBV6-3 and TRBJ2-7; no reliable D call. V gave up 5 bases and J gave up 7 bases, with 9 bases separating them. CDR3 length equals 11 residues. CDR1 is MNHEY, CDR2 SVGEGT, per germline.